This T cell receptor (beta chain) appears in the sequencing data of a study of blood T cell repertoires in COVID-19. In the authors' workflow: Amplification from reference gene primers served as the basis for estimated nucleated cell counts. The data were produced by immunoSEQ multiplex PCR, yet TCRdb's version contains in-frame clones alone and is incomplete. V and J calls and clone size are those listed in that table; D and trimming were worked out from the DNA. The sample records some 300,000 clones, around 90% being singletons. Participants were aged about 18 to 100 years, lived in 20 to 30 US areas, and enrolled virtually. Participants reported their clinical history, and cohort assignment relied on those reports. Germline lookup yields CDR1 MRHNA and CDR2 SNTAGT. V was pared by 2 bases and J by 4 bases, with 3 bases of the junction left unmatched. The CDR3 is 15 amino acids.

The chain employs TRBV6-4 and TRBJ2-4; 9 bases are shared with TRBD1. Sequences were obtained from PBMCs or T cells enriched from blood (not recorded which). The receptor was derived from a woman in her sixties in a cohort exposed to, infected with or recovered from COVID-19 (not recorded which). The CDR3 loop reads CASSDGGQGKNIQYF. The CDR3 coding sequence is TGTGCCAGCAGTGACGGAGGACAGGGGAAAAACATTCAGTACTTC.